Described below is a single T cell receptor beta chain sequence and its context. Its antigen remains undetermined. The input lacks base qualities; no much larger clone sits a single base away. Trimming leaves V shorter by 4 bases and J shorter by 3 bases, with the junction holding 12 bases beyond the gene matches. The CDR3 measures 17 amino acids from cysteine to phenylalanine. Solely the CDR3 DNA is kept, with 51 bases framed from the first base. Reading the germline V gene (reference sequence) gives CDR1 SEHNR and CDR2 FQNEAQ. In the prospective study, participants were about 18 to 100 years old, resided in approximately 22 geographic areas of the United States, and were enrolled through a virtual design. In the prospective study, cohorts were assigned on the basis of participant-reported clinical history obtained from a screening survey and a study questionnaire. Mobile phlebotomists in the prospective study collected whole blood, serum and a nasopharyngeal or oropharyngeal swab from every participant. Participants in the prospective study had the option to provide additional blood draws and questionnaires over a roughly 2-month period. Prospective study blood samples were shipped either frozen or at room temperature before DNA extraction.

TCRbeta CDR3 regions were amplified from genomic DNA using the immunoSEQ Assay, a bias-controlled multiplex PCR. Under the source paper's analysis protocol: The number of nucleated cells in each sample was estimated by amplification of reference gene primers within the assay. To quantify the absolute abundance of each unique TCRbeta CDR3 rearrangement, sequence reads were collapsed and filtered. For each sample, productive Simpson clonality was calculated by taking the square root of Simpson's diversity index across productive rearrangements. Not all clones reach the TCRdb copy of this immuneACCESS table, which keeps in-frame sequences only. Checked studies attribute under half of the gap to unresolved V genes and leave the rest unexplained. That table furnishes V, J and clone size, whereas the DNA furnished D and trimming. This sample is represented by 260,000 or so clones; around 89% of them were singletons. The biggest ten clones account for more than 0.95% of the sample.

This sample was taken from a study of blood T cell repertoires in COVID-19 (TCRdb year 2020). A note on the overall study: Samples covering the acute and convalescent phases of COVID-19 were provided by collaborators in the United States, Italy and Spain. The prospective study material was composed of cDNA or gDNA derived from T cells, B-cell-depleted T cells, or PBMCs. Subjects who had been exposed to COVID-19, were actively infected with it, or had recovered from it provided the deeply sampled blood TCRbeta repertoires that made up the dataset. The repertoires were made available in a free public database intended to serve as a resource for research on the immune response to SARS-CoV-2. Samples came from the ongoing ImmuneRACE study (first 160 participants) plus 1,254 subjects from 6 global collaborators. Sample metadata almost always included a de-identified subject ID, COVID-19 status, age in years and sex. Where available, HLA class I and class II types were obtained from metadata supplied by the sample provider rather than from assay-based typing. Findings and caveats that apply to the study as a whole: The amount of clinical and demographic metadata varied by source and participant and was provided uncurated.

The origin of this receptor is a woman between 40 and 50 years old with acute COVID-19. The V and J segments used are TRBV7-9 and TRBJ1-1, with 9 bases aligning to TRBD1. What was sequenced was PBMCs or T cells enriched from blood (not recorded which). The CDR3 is CASSSPARDRADTEAFF. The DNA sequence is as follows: TGTGCCAGCAGCTCCCCCGCCCGGGACAGGGCGGACACTGAAGCTTTCTTT.